This T cell receptor beta chain was documented in a study of blood T cell repertoires in COVID-19. Study-level background: Whether acute or convalescent, the COVID-19 samples came from the United States, Italy and Spain.

Clinical histories supplied by participants themselves formed the basis of cohort assignment. Donors in Cohort 3 who had recovered were those with two negative PCRs, healthcare professional clearance, or resolution of their symptoms. Measured with immunoSEQ multiplex PCR; TCRdb has only the in-frame clones, and not every one. The table lists roughly 250,000 clones, 70% to 90% of them singletons, with approximately 1.9% in the top ten. The CDR3 extends over 15 amino acids. Trimming shortened V by 3 bases and J by 6 bases, and 17 bases separated the two germline ends. CDR1 and CDR2 from the germline V gene are LNHDA and SQIVND (reference sequence).

The receptor was isolated from a woman between 50 and 59 years old who had recovered from COVID-19. The sequenced material came from PBMCs or T cells enriched from blood (not recorded which). The chain combines TRBV19 with TRBJ1-2; no firm D call. Written as DNA, the CDR3 is TGTGCCAGTAGTATCGGCGGCAGCGAGCTCGATGGCTACACCTTC. Protein: CASSIGGSELDGYTF.